A single sample gave rise to the 3 T cell receptor beta chains below, sequenced in a study of CD8 T cells in Susac syndrome. After extraction with the RNeasy kit, 0.5 to 1 ug of the RNA was reverse transcribed using random hexamers. MiXCR, run by TCRdb on the immunoSEQ multiplex PCR reads, gives a single entry per CDR3 protein. The profile covers a few hundred thousand distinct CDR3 sequences, with 92% appearing a single time and less than 0.08% taken by the ten largest. Source material: CD4+ T cells from PBMCs. The receptors were sampled from a human donor with multiple sclerosis.

This chain connects TRBV6-6 to TRBJ2-5; the match to TRBD1 covers 7 bases. Trimming removed 4 bases from V and 1 base from J; junction bases left unmatched: 6. The CDR3 spans 15 residues. Germline-derived CDR1 and CDR2 are MNHNY and SVGAGI (reference sequence). Written as DNA, the CDR3 is TGTGCCAGCAGTTCCCGGACAGGACTCCAAGAGACCCAGTACTTC. Amino acids: CASSSRTGLQETQYF.

Concerning this clonotype itself: An end of the junction does not agree with germline; a read error may underlie this. The DNA of the CDR3 is TGTGCCAGCAGTTCGACAGGGGGCTTCACTGAAGTTTTCTTT. Its translation: CASSSTGGFTEVFF. The rearrangement joins TRBV7-2 to TRBJ1-1, with 10 bases that match TRBD1. Germline assignment: CDR1 SGHTA and CDR2 FQGNSA. CDR3 length equals 14 residues. Supplemented by reference TRBV7-2 and TRBJ1-1, the full variable domain reads GAGVSQSPSNKVTEKGKDVELRCDPISGHTALYWYRQSLGQGLEFLIYFQGNSAPDKSGLPSDRFSAERTGGSVSTLTIQRTQQEDSAVYLCASSSTGGFTEVFFGQGTRLTVV.

CDR3 region: CASSQGRVGLRFRRTGELFF. The CDR3 nucleotides read TGCGCCAGCAGCCAAGGCAGGGTGGGGCTGAGGTTTCGACGCACCGGGGAGCTGTTTTTT. This rearrangement joins TRBV4-1 to TRBJ2-2; TRBD1 might be the D (5 bases). CDR3 length: 20 residues. The germline gives CDR1 MGHRA, CDR2 YSYEKL. Trimming pared 1 base from V and 4 bases from J, leaving 25 bases between.